This TCR beta chain was sequenced during a study of blood T cells in healthy people across ages. This CDR3 is 14 amino acids long. From germline, CDR1 is DFQATT and CDR2 SNEGSKA (reference sequence). Trimming removed 6 bases at V and 5 bases at J, with 17 bases between. Study-level results: Total diversity from one million sequenced T cells was likely underestimated. The donors' CMV status was not determined, possibly confounding changes in expanded clonotypes.

There are a few counts of this clonotype. Its antigen is not known. For the second PCR, which ran for roughly 7 to 11 cycles, a sample-barcoded 5' primer and a J-beta primer mix were used. Each sample yielded at least 3 million CDR3-containing paired-end reads. TCRdb ran MiXCR on the 5' RACE reads and lists one entry per CDR3 protein. The profile shows about a million distinct CDR3 sequences, 35% to 40% of them singletons. There were at least 5.5 micrograms of total RNA extracted from every sample. The rearrangement links TRBV20-1 to TRBJ2-1, with a weak D call TRBD1 (5 bases). Specimen: blood. The sequence derives from a man between 18 and 29 years old in good health. This CDR3 is CSAAAPQDNNEQFF. The CDR3 coding sequence is TGCAGTGCCGCCGCGCCGCAGGACAACAATGAGCAGTTCTTC.